Here is one TCR beta chain with its context. Its antigen is not known. Naive CD8 isolation took CD45RO-negative cells positively selected for CCR7 and excluded terminally differentiated effector memory CD45RA+ cells. The CDR3 is made up of 19 amino acids. CDR1 is SEHNR, CDR2 FQNEAQ, per germline (reference sequence). V lost 1 base and J lost 1; bases outside the gene matches: 12. The entry originates in a study of shared clonotypes between healthy human individuals. As for the study in general: A donor's plate count was three for CD4 naive and three for CD4 memory; CD8 naive had two and CD8 memory one.

Study results and limitations: Non-shared clonotypes were found to have lower generation probabilities than the clonotypes that were shared by all four of the sorted-subset donors.

Several immunoSEQ plates held equal portions of the genomic DNA taken from each subset. Per sorted-subset replicate PCR, input was 200 to 250 ng DNA, representing roughly 30,000 T cell genomes. The protocol was immunoSEQ multiplex PCR, while the TCRdb copy is restricted to in-frame clones and leaves out a portion. The table includes roughly 550,000 clones, just under 97% detected once. The chain employs TRBV7-9 and TRBJ2-7; 11 bases agree with TRBD2. This TCR was sampled from a woman aged 25 to 39 in good health. The sample consisted of naive CD8+ T cells sorted from blood. CDR3 DNA sequence: TGTGCCAGCAGCTTAGTTACGACTAGCGGGACGGTCAGTTCCTACGAGCAGTACTTC. Its translation is CASSLVTTSGTVSSYEQYF.